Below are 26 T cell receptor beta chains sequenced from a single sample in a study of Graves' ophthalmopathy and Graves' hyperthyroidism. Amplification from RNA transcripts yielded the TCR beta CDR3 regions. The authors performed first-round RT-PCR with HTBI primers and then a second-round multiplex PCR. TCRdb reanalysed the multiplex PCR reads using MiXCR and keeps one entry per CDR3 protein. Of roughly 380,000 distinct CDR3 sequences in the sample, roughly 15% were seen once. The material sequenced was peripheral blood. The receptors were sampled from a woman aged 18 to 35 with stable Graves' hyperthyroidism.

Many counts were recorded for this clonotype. CDR3 sequence reads: CASLDPGDNTEAFF. The CDR3 DNA follows: TGTGCCAGCCTAGATCCAGGGGACAACACTGAAGCTTTCTTT. The chain carries TRBV6-1 and TRBJ1-1; perhaps TRBD1 as D (6 bases). Trimming shortened V by 8 bases and J by 2 bases, and 15 bases separated the two germline ends. This CDR3 has 14 amino acids. CDR1 and CDR2 from the germline V gene are MNHNS and SASEGT.

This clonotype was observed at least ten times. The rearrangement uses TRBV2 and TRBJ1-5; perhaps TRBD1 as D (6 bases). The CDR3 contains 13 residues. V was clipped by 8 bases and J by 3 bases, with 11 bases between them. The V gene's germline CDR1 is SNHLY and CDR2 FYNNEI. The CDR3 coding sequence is TGTGCCAGCGAGCAGGGGTTCAATCAGCCCCAGCATTTT. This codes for CASEQGFNQPQHF.

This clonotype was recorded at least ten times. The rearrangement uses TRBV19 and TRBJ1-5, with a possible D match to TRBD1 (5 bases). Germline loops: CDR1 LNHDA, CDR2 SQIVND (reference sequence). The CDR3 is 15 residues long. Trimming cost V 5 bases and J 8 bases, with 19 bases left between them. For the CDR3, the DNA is TGTGCCAGTAGTGTTAGACAGTCCGAATTAAAGCCCCAGCATTTT. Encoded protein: CASSVRQSELKPQHF.

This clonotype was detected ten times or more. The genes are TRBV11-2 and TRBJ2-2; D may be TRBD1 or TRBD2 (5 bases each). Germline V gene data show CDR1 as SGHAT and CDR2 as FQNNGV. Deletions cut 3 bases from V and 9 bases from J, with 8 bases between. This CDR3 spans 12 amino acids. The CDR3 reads CASSLWDRELFF. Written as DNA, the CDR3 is TGTGCCAGCAGCTTGTGGGACCGGGAGCTGTTTTTT.

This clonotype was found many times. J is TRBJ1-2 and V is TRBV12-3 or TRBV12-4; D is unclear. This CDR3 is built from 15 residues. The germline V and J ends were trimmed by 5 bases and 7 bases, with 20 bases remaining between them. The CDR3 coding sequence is TGTGCCAGCAGTGATCCGGGAGTGAAAGTTGGTGGCTACACCTTC. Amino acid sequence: CASSDPGVKVGGYTF.

CDR3 region: CASSQDYRRLADRETQYF. CDR3 DNA sequence: TGCGCCAGCAGCCAAGACTATCGGCGACTAGCTGACCGAGAGACCCAGTACTTC. V and J are TRBV4-1 and TRBJ2-5, with 7 bases matching TRBD2. The CDR3 covers 18 residues. V dropped 0 bases and J dropped 4; count of bases not matched to a gene: 14. The germline V gene encodes CDR1 MGHRA and CDR2 YSYEKL.

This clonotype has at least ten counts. The CDR3 DNA follows: TGTGCCAGCAAACAGGGGGCGTACACTGAAGCTTTCTTT. It specifies CASKQGAYTEAFF. V and J are TRBV7-9 and TRBJ1-1, with 9 bases matching TRBD1. CDR1 is SEHNR and CDR2 is FQNEAQ in the germline V gene (reference sequence). V trimming: 7 bases; J trimming: 3 bases; junction bases outside the gene matches: 3. The CDR3 is 13 residues long.

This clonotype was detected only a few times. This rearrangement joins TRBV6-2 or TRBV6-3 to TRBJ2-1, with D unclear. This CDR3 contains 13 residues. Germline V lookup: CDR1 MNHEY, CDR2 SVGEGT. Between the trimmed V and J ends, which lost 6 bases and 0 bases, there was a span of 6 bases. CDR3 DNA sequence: TGTGCCAGCAGGACCGGCTCCTACAATGAGCAGTTCTTC. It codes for CASRTGSYNEQFF.

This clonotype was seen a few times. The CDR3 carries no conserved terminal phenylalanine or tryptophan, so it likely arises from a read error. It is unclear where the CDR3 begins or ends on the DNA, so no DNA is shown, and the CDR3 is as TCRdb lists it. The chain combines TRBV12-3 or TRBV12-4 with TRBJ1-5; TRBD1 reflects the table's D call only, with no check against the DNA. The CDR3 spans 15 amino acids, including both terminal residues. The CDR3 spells CASSSRGGGNQPQQL.

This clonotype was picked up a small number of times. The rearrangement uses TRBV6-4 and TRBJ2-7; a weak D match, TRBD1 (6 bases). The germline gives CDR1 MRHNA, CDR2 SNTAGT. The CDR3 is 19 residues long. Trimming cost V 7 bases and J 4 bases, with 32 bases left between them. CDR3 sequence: CASTRTIGLDRPKPYEQYF. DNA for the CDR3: TGTGCCAGCACCCGTACCATCGGGCTAGACAGGCCCAAACCGTACGAGCAGTACTTC.

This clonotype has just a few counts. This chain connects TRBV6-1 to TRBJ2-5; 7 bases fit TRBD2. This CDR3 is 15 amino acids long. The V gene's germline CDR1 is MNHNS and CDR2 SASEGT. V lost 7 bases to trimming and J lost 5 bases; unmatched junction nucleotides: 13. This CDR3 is CASTLIWGGKETQYF. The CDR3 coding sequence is TGTGCCAGCACCCTGATCTGGGGAGGGAAGGAGACCCAGTACTTC.

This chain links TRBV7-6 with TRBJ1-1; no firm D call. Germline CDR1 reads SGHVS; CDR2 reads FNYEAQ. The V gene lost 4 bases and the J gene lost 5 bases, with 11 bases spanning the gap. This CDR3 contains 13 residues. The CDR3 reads CASSSWVGTEAFF. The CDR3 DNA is TGTGCCAGCAGCTCCTGGGTAGGGACTGAAGCTTTCTTT. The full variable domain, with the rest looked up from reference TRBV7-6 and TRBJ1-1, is GAGVSQSPRYKVTKRGQDVALRCDPISGHVSLYWYRQALGQGPEFLTYFNYEAQQDKSGLPNDRFSAERPEGSISTLTIQRTEQRDSAMYRCASSSWVGTEAFFGQGTRLTVV.

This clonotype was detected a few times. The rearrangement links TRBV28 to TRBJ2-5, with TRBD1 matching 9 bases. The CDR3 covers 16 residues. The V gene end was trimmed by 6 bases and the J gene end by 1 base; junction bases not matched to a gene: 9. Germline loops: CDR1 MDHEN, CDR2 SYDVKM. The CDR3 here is CASSLPTGGIQETQYF. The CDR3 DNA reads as TGTGCCAGCAGCCTTCCGACAGGGGGGATCCAAGAGACCCAGTACTTC.

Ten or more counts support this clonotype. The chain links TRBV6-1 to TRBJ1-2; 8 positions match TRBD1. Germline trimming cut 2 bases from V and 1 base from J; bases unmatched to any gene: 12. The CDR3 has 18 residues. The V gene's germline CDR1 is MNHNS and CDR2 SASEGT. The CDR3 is CASSESFLRGLFNYGYTF. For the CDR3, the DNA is TGTGCCAGCAGTGAATCGTTTCTCAGGGGGCTATTTAACTATGGCTACACCTTC.

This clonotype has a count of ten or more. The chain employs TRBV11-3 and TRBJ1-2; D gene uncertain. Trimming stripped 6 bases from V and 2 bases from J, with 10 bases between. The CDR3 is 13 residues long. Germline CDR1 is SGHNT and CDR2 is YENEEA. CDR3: CASSEGINYGYTF. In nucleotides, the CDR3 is TGTGCCAGCAGTGAAGGGATAAACTATGGCTACACCTTC.

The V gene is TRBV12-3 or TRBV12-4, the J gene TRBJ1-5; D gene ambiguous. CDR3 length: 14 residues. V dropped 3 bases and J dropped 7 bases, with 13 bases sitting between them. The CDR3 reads CASSFTLGSQPQHF. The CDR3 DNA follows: TGTGCCAGCAGTTTTACTCTAGGGAGCCAGCCCCAGCATTTT.

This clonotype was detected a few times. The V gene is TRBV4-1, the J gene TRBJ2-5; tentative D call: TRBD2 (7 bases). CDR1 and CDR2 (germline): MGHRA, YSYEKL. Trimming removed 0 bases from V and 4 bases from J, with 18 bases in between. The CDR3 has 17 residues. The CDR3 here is CASSQDRLGGRRETQYF. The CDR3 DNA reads TGCGCCAGCAGCCAAGATCGGTTGGGGGGGCGCCGAGAGACCCAGTACTTC.

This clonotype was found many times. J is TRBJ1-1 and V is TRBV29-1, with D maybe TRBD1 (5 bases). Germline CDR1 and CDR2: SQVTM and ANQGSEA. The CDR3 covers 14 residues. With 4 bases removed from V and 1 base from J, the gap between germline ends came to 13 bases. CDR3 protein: CSVAHLGRNTEAFF. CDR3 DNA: TGCAGCGTTGCCCATCTGGGACGGAACACTGAAGCTTTCTTT.

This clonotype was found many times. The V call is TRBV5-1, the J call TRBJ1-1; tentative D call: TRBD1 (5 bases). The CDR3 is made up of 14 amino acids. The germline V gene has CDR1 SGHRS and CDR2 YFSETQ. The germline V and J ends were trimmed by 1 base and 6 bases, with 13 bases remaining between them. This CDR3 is CASSLSGTRAEAFF. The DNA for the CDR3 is TGCGCCAGCAGCTTGTCGGGGACTCGGGCTGAAGCTTTCTTT.

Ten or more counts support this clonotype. The DNA of the CDR3 is TGTGCCAGCAGCTTACCCATCACAGGGAACTATGGCTACACCTTC. Residues: CASSLPITGNYGYTF. The chain uses TRBV7-9 and TRBJ1-2, with D possibly TRBD1 on 6 matching bases. The CDR3 consists of 15 residues. Germline CDR1 reads SEHNR; CDR2 reads FQNEAQ (reference sequence). V lost 2 bases and J lost 2, with 12 bases in between.

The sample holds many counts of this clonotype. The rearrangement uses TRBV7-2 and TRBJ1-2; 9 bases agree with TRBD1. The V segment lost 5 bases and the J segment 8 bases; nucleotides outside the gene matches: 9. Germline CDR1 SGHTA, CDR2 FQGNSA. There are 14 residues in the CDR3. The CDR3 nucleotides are TGTGCCAGCAGCAGGGACAGGGCCCGGCGGGGCTACACCTTC. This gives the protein CASSRDRARRGYTF.

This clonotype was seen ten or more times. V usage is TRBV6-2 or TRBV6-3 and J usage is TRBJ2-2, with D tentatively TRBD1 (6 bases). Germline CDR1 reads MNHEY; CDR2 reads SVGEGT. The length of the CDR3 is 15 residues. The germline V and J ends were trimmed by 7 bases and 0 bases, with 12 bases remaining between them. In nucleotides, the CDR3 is TGTGCCAGCAATCCGGGACACCCGAACACCGGGGAGCTGTTTTTT. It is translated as CASNPGHPNTGELFF.

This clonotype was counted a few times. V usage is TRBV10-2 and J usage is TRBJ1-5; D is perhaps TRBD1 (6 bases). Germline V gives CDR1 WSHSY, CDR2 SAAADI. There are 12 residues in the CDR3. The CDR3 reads CATGGGNQPQHF. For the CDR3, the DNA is TGCGCGACGGGGGGCGGCAATCAGCCCCAGCATTTT.

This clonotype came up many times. The CDR3 here is CASSAGVRWPQHF. CDR3 sequence (DNA): TGTGCCAGTAGTGCCGGGGTCCGGTGGCCCCAGCATTTT. The chain carries TRBV19 and TRBJ1-5; no definite D call. Germline lookup yields CDR1 LNHDA and CDR2 SQIVND (reference sequence). This CDR3 is built from 13 residues. Deletions cut 5 bases from V and 9 bases from J, with 14 bases between. Combining the CDR3 with reference TRBV19 and TRBJ1-5 gives the whole variable domain DGGITQSPKYLFRKEGQNVTLSCEQNLNHDAMYWYRQDPGQGLRLIYYSQIVNDFQKGDIAEGYSVSREKKESFPLTVTSAQKNPTAFYLCASSAGVRWPQHFGDGTRLSIL.

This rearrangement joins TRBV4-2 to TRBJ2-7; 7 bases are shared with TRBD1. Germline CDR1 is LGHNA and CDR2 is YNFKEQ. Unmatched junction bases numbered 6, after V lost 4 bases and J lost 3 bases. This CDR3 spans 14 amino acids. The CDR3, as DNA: TGTGCCAGCAGCCCGACAGGGAGCGGCTACGAGCAGTACTTC. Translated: CASSPTGSGYEQYF.

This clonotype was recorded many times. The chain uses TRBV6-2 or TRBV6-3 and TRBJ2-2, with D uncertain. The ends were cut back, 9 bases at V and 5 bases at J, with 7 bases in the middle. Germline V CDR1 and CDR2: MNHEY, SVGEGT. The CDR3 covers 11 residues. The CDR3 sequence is CASYSTGELFF. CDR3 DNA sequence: TGTGCCAGTTACTCGACCGGGGAGCTGTTTTTT.